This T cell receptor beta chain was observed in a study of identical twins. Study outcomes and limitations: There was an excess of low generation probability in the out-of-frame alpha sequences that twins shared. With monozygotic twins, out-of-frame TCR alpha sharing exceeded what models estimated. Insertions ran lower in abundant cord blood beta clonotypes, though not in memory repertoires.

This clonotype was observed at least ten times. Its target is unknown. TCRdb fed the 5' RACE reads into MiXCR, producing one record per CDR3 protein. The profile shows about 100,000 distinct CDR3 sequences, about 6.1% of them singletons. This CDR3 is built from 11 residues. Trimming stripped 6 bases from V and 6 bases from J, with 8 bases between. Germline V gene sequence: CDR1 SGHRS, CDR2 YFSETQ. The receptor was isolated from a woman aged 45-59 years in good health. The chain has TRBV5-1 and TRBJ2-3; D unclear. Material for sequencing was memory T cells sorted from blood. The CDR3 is CASNIGDTQYF. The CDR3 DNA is TGCGCCAGCAATATAGGGGATACGCAGTATTTT.